This TCR beta chain was observed in a study of T-cell reconstitution after alpha-beta-depleted transplantation in children. The CDR3 covers 15 residues. V gave up 1 base and J gave up 7 bases, with 14 bases separating them. A TCRbeta library incorporating unique molecular identifiers was prepared. TCRdb fed the PCR reads into MiXCR, producing one record per CDR3 protein. The sample shows roughly 500,000 distinct CDR3 sequences, about 33% of them seen only once. The sequencing used PBMCs from the stem cell graft donor, collected from the stem cell graft. This clonotype was sampled from a human donor who donated a stem cell graft to a child with aplastic anemia. The chain joins TRBV12-3 or TRBV12-4 to TRBJ2-1; the D gene could be TRBD1 or TRBD2 (5 bases each). CDR3 sequence reads: CASSLGGARGNEQFF. The CDR3, as DNA: TGTGCCAGCAGTTTAGGAGGGGCTAGAGGGAATGAGCAGTTCTTC.